A selection of T cell receptor beta chains follows, all from one sample in a study of identifying expanded T cells in peripheral blood. The data were produced by immunoSEQ multiplex PCR, yet TCRdb's version contains in-frame clones alone and is incomplete. The profile covers 83,000 or so clones, with about nine tenths appearing a single time and around 4% taken by the ten largest. Source material: blood. Every receptor here comes from a person between 18 and 69 years old in good health. Both conserved end residues are trimmed from each CDR3. Where a row states a size, it is once, few, many or the class of an expanded clone; other rows omit it.

clone_size v_call cdr3_aa
. TRBV5-1 ASSSTDTQY
. TRBV29-1 SMGQPYNEQF
few TRBV28 ASGPIYGYT
. TRBV2 ASTTSGVFRNEQF
once TRBV7-9 ASSLGPLEQY
. TRBV7-9 ASTTDSEKLF
. TRBV15 ATSRGGGPYNEQF
. TRBV7-9 ASSSEASGANVLT
. TRBV7-2 ASSLVGGYGNTIY
. TRBV10-3 AISEGLAGGRYNEQF
few TRBV2 ASIQDRGNSPLH
. TRBV5-4 ASSLEGNSYNEQF
. TRBV30 AWSTLPSGTDTQY
. TRBV19 ASLPGGHSGNTIY
. TRBV5-4 ASSSSTGALYGYT
once TRBV18 ASSTLTETQY
few TRBV6-4 ASSDSTEYNEQF
. TRBV5-1 ASRPVREYGYT
. TRBV19 ASKDRGAESTDTQY
. TRBV4-1 ASSQDPLDGTGNEKLF
. TRBV6-5 ASSYSGVGETQY